The clone carrying this T cell receptor (beta chain) was seen only a few times. Template switching with 5'RACE generated the TCR cDNA and added a universal primer site and UMIs. TCRdb re-analysed the 5' RACE reads in MiXCR, keeping a single row per CDR3 protein. The table has some 600,000 distinct CDR3 sequences, approximately 13% seen once. This entry is derived from a study of T cells after yellow fever vaccination. Study in general: SMART-Seq v4 Ultra Low Input prepared the low-cell-number fractions.

The germline gives CDR1 LNHDA, CDR2 SQIVND (reference sequence). With 4 bases removed from V and 8 bases from J, the gap between germline ends came to 13 bases. The CDR3 length is 13 residues. This sequence originates from a young man who received the YFV17D yellow fever vaccine. The source was PBMCs, collected on the day of the yellow fever booster vaccination. The chain couples TRBV19 to TRBJ2-3; D remains ambiguous. CDR3 DNA: TGTGCCAGTAGTACGGGCCTCCAACTTACGCAGTATTTT. It translates to CASSTGLQLTQYF.